These 23 T cell receptor beta chains were sequenced from one sample in a study of tumor and adjacent non-tumor tissue in lung cancer. This sample's RNA came from whole unsorted tissue. The library came from three nested PCR rounds adapted from ARM-PCR protocols. TCRdb passed the multiplex PCR reads through MiXCR, listing each CDR3 protein once. The sample includes fewer than 120,000 distinct CDR3 sequences, over 70% of them seen just once. The material sequenced was lung tumor tissue. The source of these receptors is a man between 70 and 80 years old with non-small cell lung cancer.

About this clonotype: The junction shows a germline mismatch at one end, possibly a read error. The genes are TRBV11-1 and TRBJ2-7; D not certain. The CDR3 spans 13 residues. Germline assignment: CDR1 SGHAT and CDR2 FQDESV (reference sequence). DNA for the CDR3: TGCGCCAGCAACTTGTTTGGTGGATACAAGCAGTACTTC. This gives the protein CASNLFGGYKQYF.

This clonotype was detected a few times. A read error may produce the germline difference seen at one junction end. The genes are TRBV14 and TRBJ2-3; D call uncertain. The CDR3 has 15 amino acids. Per germline, CDR1 SGHDN and CDR2 FVKESK. The chain's CDR3 is CASTRDSGATDTQYF. CDR3 bases: TGTGCCAGCACCCGAGACTCCGGTGCCACAGATACACAGTATTTT.

The chain is built from TRBV28 and TRBJ2-7; D is possibly TRBD1 or TRBD2 (5 bases each). The V end lost 9 bases, the J end lost 0 bases, and 15 bases lay between the germline ends. The CDR3 extends over 14 amino acids. Germline CDR1 is MDHEN and CDR2 is SYDVKM. In DNA form, the CDR3 reads TGTGCCAGTTGTTTGTGGGGGACCTCCTACGAGCAGTACTTC. It encodes CASCLWGTSYEQYF.

Concerning this clonotype itself: In this CDR3 the conserved last residue, phenylalanine or tryptophan, is missing, so a read error is likely. The rearrangement joins TRBV28 to TRBJ2-3; D might be TRBD1 (6 bases). The CDR3 length is 14 residues. The germline CDR1 and CDR2 sequences are MDHEN and SYDVKM. V was trimmed by 4 bases and J by 3 bases, leaving 11 bases between them. The CDR3 loop is CASSSRDKTDTQYL. CDR3 nucleotides: TGTGCCAGCAGTTCTCGGGACAAAACAGATACGCAGTATCTT.

CDR3 sequence: CASNLGTSDRPFF. The CDR3 DNA reads as TGTGCCTCCAACTTAGGGACATCCGATAGACCTTTCTTT. V is TRBV11-2 and J is TRBJ1-1; the D gene is possibly TRBD1 (6 bases). Trimming removed 11 bases at V and 12 bases at J, with 25 bases between. The CDR3 covers 13 residues. The germline V gene has CDR1 SGHAT and CDR2 FQNNGV.

V gene TRBV7-8 combines with J gene TRBJ1-3; D might be TRBD1 (5 bases). Germline CDR1 SGHVS, CDR2 FQNEAQ. The V end lost 3 bases, the J end lost 11 bases, and 23 bases lay between the germline ends. The CDR3 covers 16 residues. CDR3 coding DNA: TGTGCCAGCAGCTTGTCGGGAGGGACGTCTGGATACGCCATATATTTT. This translates into CASSLSGGTSGYAIYF.

This clonotype was recorded a few times. A read error may explain this, as a much larger clone is one base away. This sequence joins TRBV6-1 and TRBJ1-6, with a weak D call TRBD1 (6 bases). The CDR3 length is 15 residues. Germline CDR1 reads MNHNS; CDR2 reads SASEGT. V was cut by 6 bases and J by 3 bases, with 12 bases left in between. The CDR3 DNA reads TGTGCCAGCAGGGGGGGCAGCCGCTATAATTCACCCCTCCACTTT. Its translation is CASRGGSRYNSPLHF.

About this clonotype: A junction boundary mismatches the germline segment, possibly from a read error. The rearrangement uses TRBV11-3 and TRBJ2-1, with 10 bases lining up with TRBD2. CDR3 size: 17 residues. Per the germline V gene, CDR1 is SGHNT and CDR2 is YENEEA. In nucleotides, the CDR3 is TGTGCCAGCAGCCTCCTAGGGACTAGCGAGGGCTACCATGAGCAGCTCTTC. It specifies CASSLLGTSEGYHEQLF.

The chain joins TRBV11-1 to TRBJ2-1, with D possibly being TRBD1 or TRBD2 (6 bases each). This CDR3 has 14 amino acids. Between the trimmed V and J ends, which lost 3 bases and 8 bases, there was a span of 14 bases. In germline, CDR1 is SGHAT, CDR2 FQDESV (reference sequence). Here the CDR3 reads CASSFIGRQDEQFF. CDR3 bases: TGTGCCAGCAGCTTCATCGGGAGACAGGATGAGCAGTTCTTC.

Details on this clonotype: This likely comes from a read error, as the CDR3 has no conserved phenylalanine or tryptophan at its end. The rearrangement uses TRBV11-2 and TRBJ2-3; the D gene is possibly TRBD1 (5 bases). The germline V gene has CDR1 SGHAT and CDR2 FQNNGV. CDR3 length: 16 residues. The ends were cut back, 2 bases at V and 3 bases at J, with 15 bases in the middle. CDR3 in amino acids: CASSLTQGASTDTQYY. The CDR3 DNA reads as TGTGCCAGCAGCTTAACTCAGGGTGCAAGTACAGATACGCAGTATTAT.

Comment on this clonotype: One end of the junction varies from germline; a read error may be responsible. The rearrangement uses TRBV29-1 and TRBJ2-3, with 10 bases aligning to TRBD2. The CDR3 consists of 14 residues. Germline loops: CDR1 SQVTM, CDR2 ANQGSEA. CDR3 sequence (DNA): TGCAGCGCCGCCGGGACTAGCGCCACAGATATGCAGTATTTT. Its translation is CSAAGTSATDMQYF.

Remarks on this clonotype: The conserved closing phenylalanine or tryptophan is absent in this CDR3, likely reflecting a read error. The J gene is TRBJ1-1, the V gene TRBV28; 8 bases agree with TRBD1. Losses at the gene ends were 10 bases for V and 2 bases for J; bases not matched to a gene: 15. From germline, CDR1 is MDHEN and CDR2 SYDVKM. There are 16 residues in the CDR3. CDR3 nucleotides: TGTGCCACCATCCATTTACTCAGGGGGCTCAACACTGAAGCTTTCTCT. Amino acids: CATIHLLRGLNTEAFS.

Notes on this clonotype: A read error may produce the germline difference seen at one junction end. This rearrangement joins TRBV14 to TRBJ1-2; 7 bases are a match to TRBD1. Germline V gene lookup returns CDR1 SGHDN and CDR2 FVKESK. This CDR3 contains 15 residues. Written as DNA, the CDR3 is TGTGCTAGCAGCCAAGCCCCTACAGGGGTTGGCCGCTACACCTTC. Amino acid sequence: CASSQAPTGVGRYTF.

This clonotype has a single count. The DNA is omitted, as the CDR3 cannot be located on it reliably, and the CDR3 follows TCRdb's listing. The chain is built from TRBV29-1 and TRBJ1-1; the D call of TRBD1 is as the table states it, not checked on the DNA. CDR1 and CDR2 (germline): SQVTM, ANQGSEA. The CDR3 sequence runs 14 residues, both termini included. The CDR3 is CSVFGQGTKTGTFF.

Worth noting for this clonotype: One end of the junction fails to match germline, which may point to a read error. The V call is TRBV4-3, the J call TRBJ2-7; 14 bases match TRBD2. This CDR3 comprises 21 residues. Germline V gene lookup returns CDR1 LGHNA and CDR2 YSLEER. This chain's CDR3 is CTSIQARNSKGLAGGSYEQYF. The DNA of the CDR3 is TGCACCAGCATCCAAGCCCGTAACTCAAAAGGACTAGCGGGAGGCTCCTACGAGCAGTACTTC.

Regarding this clonotype: The junction does not match germline at one end; this may be a read error. The chain employs TRBV10-2 and TRBJ2-2, with D unclear. The CDR3 contains 11 residues. The V gene's germline CDR1 is WSHSY and CDR2 SAAADI. The CDR3 region has the DNA TGCGCCAGCAGTAACATCGGGGAGCTGTTTTTT. This sequence encodes CASSNIGELFF.

The rearrangement links TRBV29-1 to TRBJ2-2; possible D gene TRBD1, 6 bases. V was trimmed by 6 bases and J by 5 bases, leaving 19 bases between them. In germline, CDR1 is SQVTM, CDR2 ANQGSEA. The CDR3 sequence is 15 residues long. The CDR3 here is CSVTGTWGSTGELFF. The CDR3 bases are TGCAGCGTCACAGGGACATGGGGTTCTACCGGGGAGCTGTTTTTT.

This clonotype was counted a single time. One junction end does not reproduce the germline sequence, and a read error may be involved. The rearrangement links TRBV6-5 to TRBJ1-1; D not resolved. This CDR3 region has 14 residues. Germline V CDR1 and CDR2: MNHEY, SVGAGI. CDR3 sequence reads: CASSYSVARTEAFF. The CDR3 coding sequence is TGCGCCAGCAGTTACAGCGTCGCGAGGACTGAAGCTTTCTTT.

The V gene is TRBV6-5, the J gene TRBJ1-5; D not certain. The end of the DNA is better explained by TRBJ2-3, so the J call may be wrong. The CDR3 runs to 13 residues. Germline V CDR1 and CDR2: MNHEY, SVGAGI. In nucleotides, the CDR3 is TGTGCCAGCAGCAGTGATATTTCTCAGCCCCAGTATTTT. Translated: CASSSDISQPQYF.

Turning to this clonotype: One junction end disagrees with the germline gene, perhaps due to a read error. This chain joins TRBV28 and TRBJ2-1, with no clear D. The CDR3 runs to 15 residues. Germline CDR1 MDHEN, CDR2 SYDVKM. CDR3: CASLRGENSYIEQFF. The CDR3 nucleotides are TGTGCCAGCCTTCGCGGCGAGAACTCCTACATTGAGCAGTTCTTC.

Concerning this clonotype itself: A much bigger clone sits one base away, suggesting this may be a read error. V usage is TRBV6-4 and J usage is TRBJ1-1; D remains ambiguous. This CDR3 region has 13 residues. With 2 bases removed from V and 2 bases from J, the gap between germline ends came to 6 bases. Germline CDR1 is MRHNA and CDR2 is SNTAGT. The CDR3 loop reads CASSDMVNTEAFF. CDR3 coding DNA: TGTGCCAGCAGTGACATGGTCAACACTGAAGCTTTCTTT.

Note on this clonotype: The CDR3 end shows no conserved phenylalanine or tryptophan, and so a read error is likely. The chain carries TRBV11-2 and TRBJ2-6; unclear D gene. Germline-derived CDR1 and CDR2 are SGHAT and FQNNGV. The CDR3 is made up of 17 amino acids. Between the trimmed V and J ends, which lost 7 bases and 2 bases, there was a span of 18 bases. CDR3 nucleotide sequence: TGTGCCAGCACCTTGGCGTTAACTAACCCTGGGGCCAACGTCCTGACTCTC. Encoded protein: CASTLALTNPGANVLTL.

A remark on this clonotype: The junction departs from the called germline gene at one end, perhaps through a read error. The chain uses TRBV5-5 and TRBJ2-7; perhaps TRBD2 as D (6 bases). This CDR3 is built from 13 residues. Germline V gives CDR1 SGHKS, CDR2 YYEKEE (reference sequence). CDR3 loop: CSSSLLGGYEQYF. CDR3 DNA sequence: TGCTCCAGCAGCTTGTTGGGGGGTTACGAGCAGTACTTC.